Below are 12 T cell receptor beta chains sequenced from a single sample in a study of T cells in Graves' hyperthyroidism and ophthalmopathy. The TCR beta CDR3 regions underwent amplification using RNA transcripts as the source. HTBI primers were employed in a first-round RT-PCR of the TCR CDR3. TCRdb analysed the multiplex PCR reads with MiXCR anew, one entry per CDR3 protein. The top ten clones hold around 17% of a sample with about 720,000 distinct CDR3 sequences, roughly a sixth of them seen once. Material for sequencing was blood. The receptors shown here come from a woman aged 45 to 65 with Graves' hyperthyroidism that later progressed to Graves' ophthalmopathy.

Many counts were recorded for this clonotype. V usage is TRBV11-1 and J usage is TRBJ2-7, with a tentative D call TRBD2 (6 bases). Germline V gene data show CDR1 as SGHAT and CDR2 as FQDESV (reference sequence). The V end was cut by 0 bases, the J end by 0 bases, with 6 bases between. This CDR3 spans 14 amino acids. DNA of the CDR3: TGTGCCAGCAGCTTAGCGCGGGACTCCTACGAGCAGTACTTC. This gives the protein CASSLARDSYEQYF. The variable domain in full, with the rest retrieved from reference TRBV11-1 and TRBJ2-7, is EAEVAQSPRYKITEKSQAVAFWCDPISGHATLYWYRQILGQGPELLVQFQDESVVDDSQLPKDRFSAERLKGVDSTLKIQPAELGDSAMYLCASSLARDSYEQYFGPGTRLTVT.

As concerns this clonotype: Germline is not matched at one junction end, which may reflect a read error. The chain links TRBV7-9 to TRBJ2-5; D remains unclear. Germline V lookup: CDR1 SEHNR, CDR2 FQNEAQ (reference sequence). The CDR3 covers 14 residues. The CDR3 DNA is TGTGCCAGCACAGTAGGGTGGCCTCAAGAGATCCAGTACTTC. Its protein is CASTVGWPQEIQYF.

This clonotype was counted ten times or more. CDR3 sequence reads: CASSQLLGRRIEAFF. Written as DNA, the CDR3 is TGTGCCAGCAGCCAACTGCTCGGCAGAAGAATTGAAGCTTTCTTT. This chain uses TRBV6-2 or TRBV6-3 with TRBJ1-1; D is unresolved. Trimming removed 6 bases at V and 7 bases at J, with 21 bases between. Germline V gene data show CDR1 as MNHEY and CDR2 as SVGEGT. This CDR3 has 15 residues.

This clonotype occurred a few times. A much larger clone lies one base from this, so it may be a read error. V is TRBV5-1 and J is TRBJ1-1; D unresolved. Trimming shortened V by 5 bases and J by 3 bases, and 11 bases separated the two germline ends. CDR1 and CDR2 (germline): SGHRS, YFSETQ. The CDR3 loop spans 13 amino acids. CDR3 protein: CASRVDVHTEAFF. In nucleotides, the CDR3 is TGCGCCAGCAGAGTGGACGTCCACACTGAAGCTTTCTTT.

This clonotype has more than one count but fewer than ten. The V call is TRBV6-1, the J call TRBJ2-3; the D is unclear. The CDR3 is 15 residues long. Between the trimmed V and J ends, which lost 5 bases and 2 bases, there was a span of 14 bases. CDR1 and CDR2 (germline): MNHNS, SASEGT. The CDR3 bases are TGTGCCAGCAGTAGAACCGCGGACGACACAGATACGCAGTATTTT. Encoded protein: CASSRTADDTDTQYF.

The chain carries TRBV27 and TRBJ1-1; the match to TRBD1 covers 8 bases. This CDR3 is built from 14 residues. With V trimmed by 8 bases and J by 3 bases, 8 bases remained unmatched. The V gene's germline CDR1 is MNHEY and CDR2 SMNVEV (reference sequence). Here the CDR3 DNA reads TGTGCCAGCGGTGATACAGGGGGTGACACTGAAGCTTTCTTT. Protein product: CASGDTGGDTEAFF.

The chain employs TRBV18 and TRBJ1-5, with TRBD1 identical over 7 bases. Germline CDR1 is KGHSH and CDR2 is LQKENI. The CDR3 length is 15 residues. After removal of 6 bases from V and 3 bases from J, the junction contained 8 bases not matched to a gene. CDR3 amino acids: CASSPGTEVNQPQHF. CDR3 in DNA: TGTGCCAGCTCGCCCGGGACAGAAGTCAATCAGCCCCAGCATTTT. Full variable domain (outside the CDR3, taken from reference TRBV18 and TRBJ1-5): NAGVMQNPRHLVRRRGQEARLRCSPMKGHSHVYWYRQLPEEGLKFMVYLQKENIIDESGMPKERFSAEFPKEGPSILRIQQVVRGDSAAYFCASSPGTEVNQPQHFGDGTRLSIL.

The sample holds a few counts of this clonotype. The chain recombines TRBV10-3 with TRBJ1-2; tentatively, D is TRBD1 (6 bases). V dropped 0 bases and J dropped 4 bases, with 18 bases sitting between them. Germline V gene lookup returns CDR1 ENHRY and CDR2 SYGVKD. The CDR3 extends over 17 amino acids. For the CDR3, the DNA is TGTGCCATCAGTGAGTCGAAGGGTCTTGGGGGCCCCTATGGCTACACCTTC. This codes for CAISESKGLGGPYGYTF.

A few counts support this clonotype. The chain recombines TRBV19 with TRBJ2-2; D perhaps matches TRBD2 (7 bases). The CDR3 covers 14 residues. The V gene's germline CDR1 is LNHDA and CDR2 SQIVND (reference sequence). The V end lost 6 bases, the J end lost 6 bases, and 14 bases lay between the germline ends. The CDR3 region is CASSFGGAPGELFF. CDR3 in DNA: TGTGCCAGTAGCTTTGGGGGGGCCCCCGGGGAGCTGTTTTTT.

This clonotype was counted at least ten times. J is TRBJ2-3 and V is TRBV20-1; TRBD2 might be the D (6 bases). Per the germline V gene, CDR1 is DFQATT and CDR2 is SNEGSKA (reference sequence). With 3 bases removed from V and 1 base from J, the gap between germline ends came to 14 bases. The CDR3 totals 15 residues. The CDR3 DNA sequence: TGCAGTGCTAGTGATGTGGGGGGAGGCACAGATACGCAGTATTTT. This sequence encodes CSASDVGGGTDTQYF.

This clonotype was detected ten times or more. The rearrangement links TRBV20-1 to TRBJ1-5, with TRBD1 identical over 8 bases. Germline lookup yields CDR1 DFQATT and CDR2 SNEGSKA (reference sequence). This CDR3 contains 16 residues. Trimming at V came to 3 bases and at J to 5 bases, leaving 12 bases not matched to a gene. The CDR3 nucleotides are TGCAGTGCTAGCAGGGGGCCAGGAGGTCATGATCAGCCCCAGCATTTT. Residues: CSASRGPGGHDQPQHF.

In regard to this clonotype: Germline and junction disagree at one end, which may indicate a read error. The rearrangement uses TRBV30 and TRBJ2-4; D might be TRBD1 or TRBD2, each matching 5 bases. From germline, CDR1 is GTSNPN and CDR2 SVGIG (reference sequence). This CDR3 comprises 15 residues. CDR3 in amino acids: CARSPTGLWTNIQYF. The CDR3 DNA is TGTGCCCGGAGCCCAACGGGGCTGTGGACAAACATTCAGTACTTC.